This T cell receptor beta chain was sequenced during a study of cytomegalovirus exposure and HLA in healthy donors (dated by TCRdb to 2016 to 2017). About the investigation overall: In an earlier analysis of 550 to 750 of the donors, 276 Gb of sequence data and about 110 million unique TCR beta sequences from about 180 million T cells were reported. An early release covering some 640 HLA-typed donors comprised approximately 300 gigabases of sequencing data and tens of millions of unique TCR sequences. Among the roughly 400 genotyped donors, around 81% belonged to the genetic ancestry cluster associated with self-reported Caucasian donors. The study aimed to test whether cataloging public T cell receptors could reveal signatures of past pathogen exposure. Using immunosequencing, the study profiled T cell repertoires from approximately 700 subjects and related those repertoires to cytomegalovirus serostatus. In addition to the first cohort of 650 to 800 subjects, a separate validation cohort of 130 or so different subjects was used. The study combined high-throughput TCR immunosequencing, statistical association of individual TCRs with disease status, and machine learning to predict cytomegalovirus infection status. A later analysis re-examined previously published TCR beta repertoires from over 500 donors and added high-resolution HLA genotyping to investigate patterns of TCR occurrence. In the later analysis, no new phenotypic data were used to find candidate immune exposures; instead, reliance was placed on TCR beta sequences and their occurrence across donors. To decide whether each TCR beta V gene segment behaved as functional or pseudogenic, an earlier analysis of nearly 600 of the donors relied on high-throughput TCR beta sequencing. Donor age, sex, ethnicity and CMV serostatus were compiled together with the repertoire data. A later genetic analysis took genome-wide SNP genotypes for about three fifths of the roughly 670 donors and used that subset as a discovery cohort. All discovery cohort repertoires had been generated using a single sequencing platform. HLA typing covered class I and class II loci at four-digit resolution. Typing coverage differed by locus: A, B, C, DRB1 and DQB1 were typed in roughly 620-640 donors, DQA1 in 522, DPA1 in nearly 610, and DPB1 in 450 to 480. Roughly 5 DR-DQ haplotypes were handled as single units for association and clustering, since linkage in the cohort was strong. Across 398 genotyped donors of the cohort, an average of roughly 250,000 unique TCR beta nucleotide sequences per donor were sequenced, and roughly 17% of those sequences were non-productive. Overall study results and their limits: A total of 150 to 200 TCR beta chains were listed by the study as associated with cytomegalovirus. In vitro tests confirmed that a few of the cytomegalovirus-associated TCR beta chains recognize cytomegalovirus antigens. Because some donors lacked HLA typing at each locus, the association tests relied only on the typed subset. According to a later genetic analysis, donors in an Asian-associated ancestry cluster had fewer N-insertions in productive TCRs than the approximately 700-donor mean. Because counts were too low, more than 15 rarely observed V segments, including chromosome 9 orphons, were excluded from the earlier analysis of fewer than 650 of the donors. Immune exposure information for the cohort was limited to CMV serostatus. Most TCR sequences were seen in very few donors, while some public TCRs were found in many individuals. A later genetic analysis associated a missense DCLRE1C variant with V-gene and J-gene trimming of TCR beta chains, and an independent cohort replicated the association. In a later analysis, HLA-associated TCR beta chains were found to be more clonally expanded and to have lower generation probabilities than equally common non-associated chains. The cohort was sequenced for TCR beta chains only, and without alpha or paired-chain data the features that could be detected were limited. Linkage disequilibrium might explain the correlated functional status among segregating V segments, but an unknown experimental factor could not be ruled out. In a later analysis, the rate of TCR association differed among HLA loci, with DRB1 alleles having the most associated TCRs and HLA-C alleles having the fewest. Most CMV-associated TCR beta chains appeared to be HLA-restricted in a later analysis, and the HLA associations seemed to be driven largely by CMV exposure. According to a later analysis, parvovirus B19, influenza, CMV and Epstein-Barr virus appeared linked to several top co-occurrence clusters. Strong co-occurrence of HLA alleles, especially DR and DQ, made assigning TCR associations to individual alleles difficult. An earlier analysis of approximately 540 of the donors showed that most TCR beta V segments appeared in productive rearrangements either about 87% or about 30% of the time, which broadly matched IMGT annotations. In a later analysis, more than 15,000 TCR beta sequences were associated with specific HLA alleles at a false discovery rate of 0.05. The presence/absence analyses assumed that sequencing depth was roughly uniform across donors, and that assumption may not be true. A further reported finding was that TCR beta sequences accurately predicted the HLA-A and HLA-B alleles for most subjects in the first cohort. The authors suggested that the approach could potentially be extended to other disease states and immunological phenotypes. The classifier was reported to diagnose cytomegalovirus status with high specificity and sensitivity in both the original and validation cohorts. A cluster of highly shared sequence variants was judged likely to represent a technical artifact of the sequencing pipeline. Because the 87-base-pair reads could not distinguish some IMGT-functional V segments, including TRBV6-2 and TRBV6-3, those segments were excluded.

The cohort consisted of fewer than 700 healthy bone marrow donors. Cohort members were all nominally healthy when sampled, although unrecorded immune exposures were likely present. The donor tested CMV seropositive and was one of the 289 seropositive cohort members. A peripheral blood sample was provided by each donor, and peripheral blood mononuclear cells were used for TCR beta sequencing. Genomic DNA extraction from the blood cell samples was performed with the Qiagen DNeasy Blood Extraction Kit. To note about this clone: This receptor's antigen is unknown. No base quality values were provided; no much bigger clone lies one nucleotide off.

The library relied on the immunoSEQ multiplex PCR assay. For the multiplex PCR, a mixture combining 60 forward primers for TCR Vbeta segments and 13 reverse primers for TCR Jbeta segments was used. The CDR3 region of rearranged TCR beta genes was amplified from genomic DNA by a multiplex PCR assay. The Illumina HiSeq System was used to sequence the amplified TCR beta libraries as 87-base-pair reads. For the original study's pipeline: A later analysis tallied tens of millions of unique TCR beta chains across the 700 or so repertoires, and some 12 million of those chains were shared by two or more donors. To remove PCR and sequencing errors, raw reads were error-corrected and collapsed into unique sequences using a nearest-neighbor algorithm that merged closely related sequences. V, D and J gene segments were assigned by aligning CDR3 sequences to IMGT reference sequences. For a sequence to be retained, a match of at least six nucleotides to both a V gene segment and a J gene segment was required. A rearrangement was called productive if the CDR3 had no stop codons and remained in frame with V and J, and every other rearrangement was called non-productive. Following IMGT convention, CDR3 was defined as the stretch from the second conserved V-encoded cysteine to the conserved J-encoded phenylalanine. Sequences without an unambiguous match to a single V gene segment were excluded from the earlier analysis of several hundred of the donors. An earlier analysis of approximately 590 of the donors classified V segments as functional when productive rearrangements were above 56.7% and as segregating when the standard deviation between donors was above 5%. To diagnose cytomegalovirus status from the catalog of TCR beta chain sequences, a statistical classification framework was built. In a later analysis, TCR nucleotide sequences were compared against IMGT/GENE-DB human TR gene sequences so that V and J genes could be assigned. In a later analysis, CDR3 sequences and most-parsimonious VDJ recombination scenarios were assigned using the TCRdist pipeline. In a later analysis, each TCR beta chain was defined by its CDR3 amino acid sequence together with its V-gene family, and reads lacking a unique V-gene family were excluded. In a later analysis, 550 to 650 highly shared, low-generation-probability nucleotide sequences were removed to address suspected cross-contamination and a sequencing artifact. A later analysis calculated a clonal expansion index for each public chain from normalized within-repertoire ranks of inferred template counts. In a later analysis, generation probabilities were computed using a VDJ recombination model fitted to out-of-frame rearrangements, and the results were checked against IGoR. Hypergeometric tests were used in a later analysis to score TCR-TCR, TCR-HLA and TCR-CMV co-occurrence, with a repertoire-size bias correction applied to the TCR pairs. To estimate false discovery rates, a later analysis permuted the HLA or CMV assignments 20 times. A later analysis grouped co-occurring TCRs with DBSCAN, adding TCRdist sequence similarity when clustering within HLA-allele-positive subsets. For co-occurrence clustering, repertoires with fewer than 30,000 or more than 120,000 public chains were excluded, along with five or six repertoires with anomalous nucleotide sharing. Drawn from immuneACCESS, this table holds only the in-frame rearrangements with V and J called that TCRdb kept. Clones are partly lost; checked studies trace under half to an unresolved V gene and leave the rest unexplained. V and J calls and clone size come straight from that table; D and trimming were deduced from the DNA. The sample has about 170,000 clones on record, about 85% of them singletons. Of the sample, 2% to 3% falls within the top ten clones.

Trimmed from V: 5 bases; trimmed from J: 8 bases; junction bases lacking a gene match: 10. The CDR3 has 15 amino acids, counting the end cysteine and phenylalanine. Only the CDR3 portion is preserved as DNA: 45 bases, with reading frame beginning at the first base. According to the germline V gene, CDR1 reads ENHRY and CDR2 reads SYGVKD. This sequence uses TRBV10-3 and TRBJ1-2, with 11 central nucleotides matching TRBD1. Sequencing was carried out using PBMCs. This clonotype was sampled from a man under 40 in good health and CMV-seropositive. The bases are TGTGCCATCAGTTACCGGACAGGGGGCGTAGAGGGCTACACCTTC. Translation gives CAISYRTGGVEGYTF.